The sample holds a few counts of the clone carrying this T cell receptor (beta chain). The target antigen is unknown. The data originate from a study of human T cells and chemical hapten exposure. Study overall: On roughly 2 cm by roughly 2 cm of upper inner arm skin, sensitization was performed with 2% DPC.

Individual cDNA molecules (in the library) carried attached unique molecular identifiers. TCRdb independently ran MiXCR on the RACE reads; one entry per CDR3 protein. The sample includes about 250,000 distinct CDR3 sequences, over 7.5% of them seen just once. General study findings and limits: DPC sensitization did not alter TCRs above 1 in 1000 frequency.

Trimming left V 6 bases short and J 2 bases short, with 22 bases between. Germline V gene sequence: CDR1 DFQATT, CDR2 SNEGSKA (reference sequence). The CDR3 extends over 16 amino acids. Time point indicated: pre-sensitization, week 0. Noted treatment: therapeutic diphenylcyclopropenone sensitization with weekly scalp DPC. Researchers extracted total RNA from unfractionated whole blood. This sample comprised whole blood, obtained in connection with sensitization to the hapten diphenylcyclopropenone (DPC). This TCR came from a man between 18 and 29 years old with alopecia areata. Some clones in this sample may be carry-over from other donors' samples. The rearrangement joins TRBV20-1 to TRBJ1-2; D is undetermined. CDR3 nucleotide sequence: TGCAGTGCGCCTGATCCCCGAAAGCGGTCGAACTATGGCTACACCTTC. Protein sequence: CSAPDPRKRSNYGYTF.